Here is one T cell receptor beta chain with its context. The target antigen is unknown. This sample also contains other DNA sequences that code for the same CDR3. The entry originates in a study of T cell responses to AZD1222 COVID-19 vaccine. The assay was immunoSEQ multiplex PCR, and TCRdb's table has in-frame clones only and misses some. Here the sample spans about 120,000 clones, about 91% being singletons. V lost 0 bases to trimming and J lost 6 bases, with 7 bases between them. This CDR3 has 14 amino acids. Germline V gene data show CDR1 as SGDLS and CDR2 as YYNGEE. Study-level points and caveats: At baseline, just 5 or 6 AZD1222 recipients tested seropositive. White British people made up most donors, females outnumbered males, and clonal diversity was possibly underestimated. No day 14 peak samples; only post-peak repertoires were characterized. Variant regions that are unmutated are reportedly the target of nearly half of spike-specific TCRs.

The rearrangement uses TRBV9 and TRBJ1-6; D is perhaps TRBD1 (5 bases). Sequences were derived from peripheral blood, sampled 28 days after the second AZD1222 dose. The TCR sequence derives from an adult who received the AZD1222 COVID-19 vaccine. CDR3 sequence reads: CASSVGGGNSPLHF. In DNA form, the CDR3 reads TGTGCCAGCAGCGTAGGGGGGGGTAATTCACCCCTCCACTTT.